This T cell receptor beta chain was identified in a study of CD4 and CD8 cells across lung adenocarcinoma regions. One entry per CDR3 protein results from TCRdb running MiXCR on the PCR reads. The table lists roughly 8,400 distinct CDR3 sequences, about 41% of them singletons. The CDR3 length is 13 residues. Per germline, CDR1 SGHTA and CDR2 FQGNSA. This chain connects TRBV7-2 to TRBJ2-3; D remains ambiguous. The tail of the sequence fits TRBJ2-5 better, so the J call may be wrong. What was sequenced was CD8+ T cells from the center of a lung tumor. This TCR came from a male donor with lung adenocarcinoma. The CD4 and CD8 labels of this study may be unreliable. This CDR3 reads CASSPAAGGTQYF. CDR3 bases: TGTGCCAGCAGCCCCGCGGCCGGTGGGACCCAGTACTTC.